This T cell receptor (beta chain) was captured by sequencing in a study of vaccination and CD4 T cells after COVID-19. Study-level points and caveats: Convalescent patients' median share of reactive clones seen only post-vaccination was approximately 90%.

Germline V gives CDR1 GTSNPN, CDR2 SVGIG (reference sequence). The V gene lost 5 bases and the J gene lost 4 bases, with 15 bases spanning the gap. The CDR3 contains 13 residues. Stated treatment: roughly 11-day PBMC culture with coronavirus spike peptide pools or control peptides (ViraFEST assay). This clonotype was recorded a few times. Its antigen remains unknown. Oncomine TCR Beta short-read sequencing was applied to DNA from cultured CD4+ T cells. One entry per CDR3 protein, called by TCRdb with MiXCR from the PCR reads. The profile shows around 15,000 distinct CDR3 sequences, 21% of them singletons.

The sequence was obtained from a human donor who received a COVID-19 vaccine. Sequenced here: CD4+ T cells from blood, cultured in vitro, sampled before SARS-CoV-2 vaccination. The rearrangement joins TRBV30 to TRBJ2-7; either TRBD1 or TRBD2 may fit D (7 bases each). Written as DNA, the CDR3 is TGTGCCTGGGCTCAGGGGGGGCGGTACGAGCAGTACTTC. Amino acids: CAWAQGGRYEQYF. Full variable domain (remainder filled in from reference TRBV30 and TRBJ2-7): SQTIHQWPATLVQPVGSPLSLECTVEGTSNPNLYWYRQAAGRGLQLLFYSVGIGQISSEVPQNLSASRPQDRQFILSSKKLLLSDSGFYLCAWAQGGRYEQYFGPGTRLTVT.